This TCR beta chain was found in a study of T cells expressing NK-cell markers. Across the study: The TCR beta repertoires were obtained from sorted CD3+CD56+NKG2C+, CD3+CD56+NKG2C- and CD3+CD56-NKG2C+ T cells. Study-wide results and caveats: About six donors showed dominant NKG2C+ clonotypes comprising roughly 1.0-7.0% of their CD8+ T cells.

This CDR3 region has 13 residues. CDR1 and CDR2 (germline): SGHVS, FNYEAQ. A note on this clonotype: The target antigen is unknown.

Using the 5' RACE reads, TCRdb records one entry per CDR3 protein without DNA. This sample lists fewer than 300,000 distinct CDR3 sequences; its ten largest clones have 4% to 4.5%. The TCR was taken from a woman between 18 and 75 years old in good health. Sequencing was carried out using blood T cells: a sorted CD56 or NKG2C T cell subset, CD4+ or CD8+ T cells, or bulk PBMC T cells (not recorded which). The rearrangement joins TRBV7-6 to TRBJ2-2. This CDR3 reads CASSASPSGELFF. The entire variable domain, with the rest obtained from reference TRBV7-6 and TRBJ2-2, is as follows: GAGVSQSPRYKVTKRGQDVALRCDPISGHVSLYWYRQALGQGPEFLTYFNYEAQQDKSGLPNDRFSAERPEGSISTLTIQRTEQRDSAMYRCASSASPSGELFFGEGSRLTVL.